Each of the 19 T cell receptor beta chains below was sequenced from the same sample in a study of shared clonotypes between healthy human individuals. The naive CD8 fraction comprised CD45RO-negative cells positively selected for CCR7 and excluded terminally differentiated effector memory CD45RA+ cells. The method was immunoSEQ multiplex PCR; TCRdb's version includes in-frame clones alone and lacks a portion of them. Of nearly 2 million clones listed, over 85% are singletons. The sample consisted of naive CD8+ T cells sorted from blood. The receptors originated from a man younger than 30 in good health.

The chain links TRBV30 to TRBJ2-7; D is uncertain. This CDR3 has 13 amino acids. V dropped 3 bases and J dropped 2 bases, with 11 bases sitting between them. Germline V gives CDR1 GTSNPN, CDR2 SVGIG (reference sequence). For the CDR3, the DNA is TGTGCCTGGAGGGTGCAAGGCACCTACGAGCAGTACTTC. Amino acid sequence: CAWRVQGTYEQYF.

The CDR3 here is CASSLSSSYQETQYF. The CDR3 DNA reads TGTGCCAGCAGTTTATCGTCATCGTACCAAGAGACCCAGTACTTC. The rearrangement joins TRBV27 to TRBJ2-5; D call uncertain. The germline gives CDR1 MNHEY, CDR2 SMNVEV (reference sequence). This CDR3 comprises 15 residues. Trimming took 0 bases from V and 0 from J, leaving 8 bases between them.

The chain joins TRBV10-2 to TRBJ2-2, with D uncertain. Germline assignment: CDR1 WSHSY and CDR2 SAAADI. The CDR3 runs 15 residues. V lost 8 bases, J lost 0 bases, and 13 bases lay in between. CDR3 region: CASGKTPSNTGELFF. The DNA for the CDR3 is TGCGCCAGCGGAAAAACACCGTCGAACACCGGGGAGCTGTTTTTT.

The chain recombines TRBV7-8 with TRBJ2-3, with 7 bases lining up with TRBD1. Germline V lookup: CDR1 SGHVS, CDR2 FQNEAQ. The junction had 8 bases not matched to a gene; V was cut back by 6 bases and J by 2 bases. This CDR3 region has 15 residues. The CDR3 is CASRSGTDYTDTQYF. CDR3 nucleotides: TGTGCCAGCAGATCAGGGACAGACTACACAGATACGCAGTATTTT.

A word on this clone: This sample also contains other DNA sequences that code for the same CDR3. The chain links TRBV5-1 to TRBJ2-1, with D possibly TRBD2 on 7 matching bases. The V end lost 0 bases, the J end lost 7 bases, and 14 bases lay between the germline ends. This CDR3 region has 15 residues. CDR1 is SGHRS, CDR2 YFSETQ, per germline. The CDR3 DNA reads TGCGCCAGCAGCTTGGCCGGGGGGCCGGGTAATGAGCAGTTCTTC. This sequence encodes CASSLAGGPGNEQFF.

This clone was counted a single time. The rearrangement links TRBV4-1 to TRBJ2-7; no reliable D call. In germline, CDR1 is MGHRA, CDR2 YSYEKL. This CDR3 is built from 13 residues. Trimming pared 4 bases from V and 8 bases from J, leaving 15 bases between. CDR3 region: CASSPPSSLQQYF. The CDR3 region has the DNA TGCGCCAGCAGCCCCCCGTCGTCCCTTCAGCAGTACTTC.

This clone occurred once. This chain connects TRBV5-4 to TRBJ2-1, with TRBD2 matching 12 bases. Trimming took 0 bases from V and 14 from J; bases not matched to a gene: 9. The CDR3 is 15 residues long. Germline V CDR1 and CDR2: SGHNT, YYREEE (reference sequence). The chain's CDR3 is CASSLDLAGGPKEFF. The DNA of the CDR3 is TGTGCCAGCAGCTTGGATCTAGCGGGAGGGCCAAAGGAGTTCTTC.

This clone appeared a single time. This chain links TRBV7-3 with TRBJ2-7, with no clear D. CDR1 and CDR2 from the germline V gene are SGHTA and FQGTGA. CDR3 length: 13 residues. Trimming cost V 7 bases and J 2 bases, with 12 bases left between them. The CDR3 DNA sequence: TGTGCCAGCAACTCGGGCAGAACCTACGAGCAGTACTTC. Its protein is CASNSGRTYEQYF.

The genes are TRBV12-5 and TRBJ1-5, with D tentatively TRBD1 (5 bases). The V gene lost 2 bases and the J gene lost 6 bases, with 8 bases spanning the gap. CDR1 and CDR2 from the germline V gene are LGHNT and FRNRAP. CDR3 length equals 13 residues. CDR3 loop: CASGLPGFQPQHF. The CDR3 DNA sequence: TGTGCTAGTGGTTTGCCAGGGTTTCAGCCCCAGCATTTT.

This clone was recorded once. The chain employs TRBV7-9 and TRBJ2-7; D not resolved. This CDR3 spans 14 amino acids. Per germline, CDR1 SEHNR and CDR2 FQNEAQ (reference sequence). V lost 1 base to trimming and J lost 4 bases, with 11 bases between them. The DNA of the CDR3 is TGTGCCAGCAGCTTAGATCCCGTTACGTACGAGCAGTACTTC. This gives the protein CASSLDPVTYEQYF.

The CDR3 DNA reads as TGTGCCAGCAGTTTCCTTCTCGGACAGGGGGCGATCCACTATGGCTACACCTTC. Translation gives CASSFLLGQGAIHYGYTF. The chain links TRBV27 to TRBJ1-2; TRBD1 agrees at 11 bases. V trimming: 3 bases; J trimming: 3 bases; junction bases outside the gene matches: 12. There are 18 residues in the CDR3. CDR1 is MNHEY, CDR2 SMNVEV, per germline (reference sequence).

The chain links TRBV11-1 to TRBJ1-4; D remains unclear. The CDR3 is made up of 18 amino acids. V lost 0 bases and J lost 8, with 22 bases in between. Germline values: CDR1 SGHAT, CDR2 FQDESV (reference sequence). The CDR3 loop reads CASSLARRMVGIPEKLFF. For the CDR3, the DNA is TGTGCCAGCAGCTTAGCGAGGAGGATGGTAGGGATTCCAGAAAAACTGTTTTTT.

Worth noting for this clone: Other DNA sequences within the sample encode an identical CDR3. This chain connects TRBV6-5 to TRBJ1-1; tentatively, D is TRBD1 (5 bases). Germline V gene data show CDR1 as MNHEY and CDR2 as SVGAGI. There are 12 residues in the CDR3. Deletions cut 8 bases from V and 3 bases from J, with 10 bases between. CDR3 bases: TGTGCCAGCCGGACACCGTACACTGAAGCTTTCTTT. As protein: CASRTPYTEAFF.

With respect to this clone: The same CDR3 can be traced to other DNA sequences in this sample. The gene calls are TRBV19 and TRBJ2-7; no clear D. Trimming shortened V by 3 bases and J by 2 bases, and 8 bases separated the two germline ends. CDR3 length: 13 amino acids. Germline assignment: CDR1 LNHDA and CDR2 SQIVND (reference sequence). CDR3 nucleotides: TGTGCCAGTAGTATGGCAGGAGCCTACGAGCAGTACTTC. Translating it yields CASSMAGAYEQYF.

The table lists this clone with a count of one. This chain links TRBV5-4 with TRBJ2-7; 7 bases align to TRBD1. Unmatched junction bases numbered 10, after V lost 0 bases and J lost 4 bases. This CDR3 is 16 amino acids long. Germline lookup yields CDR1 SGHNT and CDR2 YYREEE (reference sequence). Written as DNA, the CDR3 is TGTGCCAGCAGCTTGGTGGCCGACAGGGCGGGTTACGAGCAGTACTTC. It codes for CASSLVADRAGYEQYF.

A few counts support this clone. The J gene is TRBJ2-7, the V gene TRBV29-1, with D perhaps being TRBD1 or TRBD2 (5 bases each). V dropped 3 bases and J dropped 3 bases, with 12 bases sitting between them. This CDR3 is built from 13 residues. Germline V gene data show CDR1 as SQVTM and CDR2 as ANQGSEA. The CDR3 sequence: CSVDDGTSYEQYF. The DNA of the CDR3 is TGCAGCGTTGATGACGGGACCAGCTACGAGCAGTACTTC.

V is TRBV4-1 and J is TRBJ1-1; D is unresolved. The V gene lost 4 bases and the J gene lost 1 base, with 10 bases spanning the gap. This CDR3 region has 14 residues. From germline, CDR1 is MGHRA and CDR2 YSYEKL. CDR3 amino acids: CASSPRAGNTEAFF. DNA for the CDR3: TGCGCCAGCAGCCCTAGGGCGGGGAACACTGAAGCTTTCTTT.

This chain joins TRBV6-1 and TRBJ2-7, with D possibly being TRBD1 (5 bases). V was clipped by 6 bases and J by 0 bases, with 12 bases between them. This CDR3 is built from 14 residues. From germline, CDR1 is MNHNS and CDR2 SASEGT. Written as DNA, the CDR3 is TGTGCCAGCAGCCTGGACATAGACTCCTACGAGCAGTACTTC. Translated: CASSLDIDSYEQYF.

The rearrangement links TRBV5-1 to TRBJ2-4; TRBD1 aligns across 7 bases. Losses at the gene ends were 0 bases for V and 0 bases for J; bases not matched to a gene: 3. The germline V gene encodes CDR1 SGHRS and CDR2 YFSETQ. The CDR3 contains 16 residues. DNA of the CDR3: TGCGCCAGCAGCTTGGGGGACAGATTAGCCAAAAACATTCAGTACTTC. It specifies CASSLGDRLAKNIQYF. The entire variable domain, with the rest obtained from reference TRBV5-1 and TRBJ2-4, is as follows: KAGVTQTPRYLIKTRGQQVTLSCSPISGHRSVSWYQQTPGQGLQFLFEYFSETQRNKGNFPGRFSGRQFSNSRSEMNVSTLELGDSALYLCASSLGDRLAKNIQYFGAGTRLSVL.